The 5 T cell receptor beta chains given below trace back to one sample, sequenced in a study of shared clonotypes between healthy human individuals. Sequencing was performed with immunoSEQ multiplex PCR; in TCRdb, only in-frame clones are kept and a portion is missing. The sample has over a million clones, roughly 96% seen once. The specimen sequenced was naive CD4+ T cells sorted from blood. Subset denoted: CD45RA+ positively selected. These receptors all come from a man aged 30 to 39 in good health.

The CDR3 loop is CASSLHAQGAGGELFF. The CDR3 DNA is TGTGCCAGCTCACTTCATGCACAGGGGGCTGGCGGGGAGCTGTTTTTT. This chain joins TRBV18 and TRBJ2-2; TRBD1 aligns across 9 bases. Germline CDR1 reads KGHSH; CDR2 reads LQKENI. Trimming at V came to 4 bases and at J to 7 bases, leaving 10 bases not matched to a gene. The CDR3 consists of 16 residues.

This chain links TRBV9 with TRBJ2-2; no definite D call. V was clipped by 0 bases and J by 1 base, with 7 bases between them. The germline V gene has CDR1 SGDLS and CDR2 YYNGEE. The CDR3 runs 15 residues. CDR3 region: CASSVEAVNTGELFF. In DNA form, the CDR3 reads TGTGCCAGCAGCGTAGAGGCAGTGAACACCGGGGAGCTGTTTTTT.

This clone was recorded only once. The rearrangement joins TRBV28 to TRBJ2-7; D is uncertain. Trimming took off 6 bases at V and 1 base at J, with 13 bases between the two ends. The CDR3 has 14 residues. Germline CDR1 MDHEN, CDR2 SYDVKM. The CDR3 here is CASSSRRPSYEQYF. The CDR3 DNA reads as TGTGCCAGCAGCTCTAGGCGCCCTTCCTACGAGCAGTACTTC.

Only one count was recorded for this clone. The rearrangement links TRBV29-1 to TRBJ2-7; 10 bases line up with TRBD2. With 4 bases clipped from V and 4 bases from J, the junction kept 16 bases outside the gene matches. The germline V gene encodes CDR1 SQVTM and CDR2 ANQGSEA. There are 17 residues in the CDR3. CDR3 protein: CSVVVRVSGRARYEQYF. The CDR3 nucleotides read TGCAGCGTTGTTGTTCGAGTCAGCGGGAGGGCCCGGTACGAGCAGTACTTC.

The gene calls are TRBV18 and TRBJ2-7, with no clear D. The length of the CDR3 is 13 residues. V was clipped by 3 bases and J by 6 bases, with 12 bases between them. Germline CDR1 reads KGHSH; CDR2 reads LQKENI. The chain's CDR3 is CASSPYRDSEQYF. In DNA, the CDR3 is TGTGCCAGCTCACCCTACAGAGACTCCGAGCAGTACTTC.